Listed here is a single T cell receptor beta chain. This entry belongs to a study of cytomegalovirus exposure and HLA in healthy donors. CDR1 and CDR2 from the germline V gene are LNHDA and SQIVND (reference sequence). This CDR3 spans 14 amino acids. Trimming pared 6 bases from V and 1 base from J, leaving 12 bases between. PCR was performed using 60 Vbeta and 13 Jbeta primers. The protocol was immunoSEQ multiplex PCR, while the TCRdb copy is restricted to in-frame clones and leaves out a portion. The data hold around 50,000 clones, with about four fifths observed a single time. The chain is built from TRBV19 and TRBJ1-1; D perhaps matches TRBD1 (6 bases). The sequencing input was PBMCs. The clonotype comes from a man in his forties in good health and CMV-seronegative. CDR3 residues: CASRPRGQNTEAFF. The CDR3 DNA reads as TGTGCCAGTAGACCCCGGGGACAGAACACTGAAGCTTTCTTT.